Listed below are T cell receptor beta chains from one sample, sequenced in a study of blood T cell repertoires in COVID-19. Measured with immunoSEQ multiplex PCR; TCRdb has only the in-frame clones, and not every one. The sample comprises around 200,000 clones, more than 60% of which are singletons, and approximately 12% rests with the top ten. The source material was peripheral blood. These receptors were obtained from a man aged 50-60 years who had recovered from COVID-19. The CDR3 runs from the conserved cysteine through the conserved F or W. The D gene is left open where the match is weak. Clone size is not always given. Where it is, it says once, few, many or a class for expanded clones.

d_call	v_call	clone_size	j_call	cdr3_nt	cdr3_aa
NA	TRBV6-4	NA	TRBJ2-1	TGTGCCAGCAGTGACCGCTTTAGCGCGGGGACTTACAATGAGCAGTTCTTC	CASSDRFSAGTYNEQFF
NA	TRBV11-1	NA	TRBJ2-7	TGTGCCAGCAGCTTAAGGGAGGACGAGCAGTACTTC	CASSLREDEQYF
TRBD2	TRBV9	NA	TRBJ2-6	TGTGCCAGCAGCGTAGGCGGGGGACCCGGGGCCAACGTCCTGACTTTC	CASSVGGGPGANVLTF
TRBD2	TRBV2	NA	TRBJ2-3	TGTGCCAGCCCGGTTAGCGGGACGGACACAGATACGCAGTATTTT	CASPVSGTDTDTQYF
TRBD1	TRBV6-5	few	TRBJ1-5	TGTGCCAGCAGTAAGACAGGGAGAGATCAGCCCCAGCATTTT	CASSKTGRDQPQHF
NA	TRBV29-1	NA	TRBJ2-3	TGCAGCGTTGATGGAGAAAGGAGAGATACGCAGTATTTT	CSVDGERRDTQYF
NA	TRBV5-1	NA	TRBJ2-3	TGCGCCAGCAGCTTGGCCGGGACAAGCACAGATACGCAGTATTTT	CASSLAGTSTDTQYF
NA	TRBV27	NA	TRBJ2-7	TGTGCCAGCAGTGCTAGACTGCCCGTCTCCTACGAGCAGTACTTC	CASSARLPVSYEQYF
TRBD1	TRBV7-8	NA	TRBJ1-4	TGTGCCAGCAGCTTAGCTCCCGGGACAGCAACAAATGAAAAACTGTTTTTT	CASSLAPGTATNEKLFF
NA	TRBV9	once	TRBJ2-1	TGTGCCAGCAGCGTATCCCCAGACACATATTCCTACAATGAGCAGTTCTTC	CASSVSPDTYSYNEQFF
NA	TRBV7-9	NA	TRBJ2-2	TGTGCCAGCAGCCGTCAAGCGTCCGGGGAGCTGTTTTTT	CASSRQASGELFF
NA	TRBV28	NA	TRBJ1-3	TGTGCCAGCAGCGGCAGGGGATACGGAAACACCATATATTTT	CASSGRGYGNTIYF
TRBD2	TRBV7-2	NA	TRBJ2-7	TGTGCCAGCAGCTTAGGAGGGAGGGCCTACGAGCAGTACTTC	CASSLGGRAYEQYF
NA	TRBV29-1	few	TRBJ2-1	TGCAGCGTTGAAGATCTACGGAGCTCCTACAATGAGCAGTTCTTC	CSVEDLRSSYNEQFF
NA	TRBV19	NA	TRBJ1-1	TGTGCCAGTAGTATCTTGGCAGGGGCCGCTTTCTTT	CASSILAGAAFF
NA	TRBV7-3	NA	TRBJ2-3	TGTGCCAGCAGCTTACAGGTGGTTGGCGCAGATACGCAGTATTTT	CASSLQVVGADTQYF
TRBD1	TRBV4-1	NA	TRBJ1-2	TGCGCCAGCAGCCAAGATATCTCCCCAGGGGGCTATGGCTACACCTTC	CASSQDISPGGYGYTF
NA	TRBV19	NA	TRBJ2-7	TGTGCCAGTAGCCTACAGGGAGCCTCCTACGAGCAGTACTTC	CASSLQGASYEQYF
NA	TRBV15	once	TRBJ2-1	TGTGCCACCAGCAGAGATACGGCAGGCGGGCATGAGCAGTTCTTC	CATSRDTAGGHEQFF
NA	TRBV10-3	NA	TRBJ1-5	TGTGCCATGCACATTAATCAGCCCCAGCATTTT	CAMHINQPQHF
NA	TRBV9	NA	TRBJ2-7	TGTGCCAGCAGCGTAGCTTATGGTAGCGGAGCACCGCAGTACTTC	CASSVAYGSGAPQYF
NA	TRBV19	NA	TRBJ1-5	TGTGCCAGTAGTATGCTATCATTTCAGCCCCAGCATTTT	CASSMLSFQPQHF
TRBD2	TRBV5-4	once	TRBJ2-1	TGTGCCAGCAGCTTGGGGGCGGGAGGGCCGGTCAATGAGCAGTTCTTC	CASSLGAGGPVNEQFF
NA	TRBV19	NA	TRBJ1-2	TGTGCCAGTAGACCGGTTGGAGGTGAGCTCTTCGGCTACACCTTC	CASRPVGGELFGYTF
TRBD2	TRBV19	NA	TRBJ2-7	TGTGCCAGTAGTATTGGGGGACTAGCTTCGGTCTACGAGCAGTACTTC	CASSIGGLASVYEQYF
TRBD2	TRBV4-2	NA	TRBJ2-2	TGTGCCAGCAATTTGGGGACTAGCGGGTCGAACACCGGGGAGCTGTTTTTT	CASNLGTSGSNTGELFF
TRBD1	TRBV28	NA	TRBJ1-6	TGTGCCACCGGAGGGACAGCCCTCCAGAGGCCCCTCCACTTT	CATGGTALQRPLHF
NA	TRBV6-5	NA	TRBJ2-5	TGTGCCAGCAGATTAGCCCTGTACCAAGAGACCCAGTACTTC	CASRLALYQETQYF
TRBD1	TRBV29-1	NA	TRBJ1-4	TGCAGCGTTTCCGGGACAGGGACTCCTCAAAAACTGTTTTTT	CSVSGTGTPQKLFF
TRBD1	TRBV28	NA	TRBJ1-2	TGTGCCACAGCAGGGGGCTATGGCTACACCTTC	CATAGGYGYTF